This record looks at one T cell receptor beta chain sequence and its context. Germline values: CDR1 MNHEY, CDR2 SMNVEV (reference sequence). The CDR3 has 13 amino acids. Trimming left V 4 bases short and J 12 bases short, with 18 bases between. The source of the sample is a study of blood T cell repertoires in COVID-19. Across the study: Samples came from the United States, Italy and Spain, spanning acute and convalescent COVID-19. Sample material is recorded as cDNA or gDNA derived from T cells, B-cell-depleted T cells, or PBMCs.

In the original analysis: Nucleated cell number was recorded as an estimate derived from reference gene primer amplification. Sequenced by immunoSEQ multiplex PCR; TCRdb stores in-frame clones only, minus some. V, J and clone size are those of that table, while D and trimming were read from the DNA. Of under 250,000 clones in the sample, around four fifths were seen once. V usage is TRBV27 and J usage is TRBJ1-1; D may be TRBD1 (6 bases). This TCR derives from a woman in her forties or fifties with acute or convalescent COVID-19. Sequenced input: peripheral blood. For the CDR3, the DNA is TGTGCCAGCAGTTCCGGACAGTTACTGAAGACTTTCTTT. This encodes CASSSGQLLKTFF.